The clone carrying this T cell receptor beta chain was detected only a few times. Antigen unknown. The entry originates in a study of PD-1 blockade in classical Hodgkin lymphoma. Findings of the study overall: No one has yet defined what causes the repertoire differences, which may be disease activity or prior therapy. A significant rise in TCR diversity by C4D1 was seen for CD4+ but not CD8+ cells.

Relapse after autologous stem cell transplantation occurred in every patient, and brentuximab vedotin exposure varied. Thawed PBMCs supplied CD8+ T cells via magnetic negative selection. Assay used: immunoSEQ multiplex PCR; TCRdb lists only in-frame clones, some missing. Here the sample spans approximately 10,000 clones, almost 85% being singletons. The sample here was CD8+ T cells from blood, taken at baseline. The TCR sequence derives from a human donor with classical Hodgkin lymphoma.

The chain's CDR3 is CASSDGTSGSVNEQYF. Here the CDR3 DNA reads TGTGCCAGCAGTGATGGGACTAGCGGGAGTGTGAACGAGCAGTACTTC. The rearrangement uses TRBV25-1 and TRBJ2-7; TRBD2 aligns across 14 bases. CDR3 size: 16 residues. Germline V gene sequence: CDR1 MGHDK, CDR2 SYGVNS. J gave up 5 bases and V 3 bases, and 6 bases lay outside the gene matches.